A single sample gave rise to the 20 T cell receptor beta chains below, sequenced in a study of T cell responses to AZD1222 COVID-19 vaccine. Using immunoSEQ multiplex PCR, the repertoire was profiled, and TCRdb retains in-frame clones only, with some absent. In the table there are tens of thousands of clones, around 90% of which are singletons. The specimen comprised peripheral blood, sampled 28 days after the second AZD1222 dose. The receptor source for this set is an adult who received the AZD1222 COVID-19 vaccine.

This clone was observed once. V gene TRBV15 combines with J gene TRBJ2-1; 10 bases match TRBD2. Trimming at V came to 5 bases and at J to 8 bases, leaving 9 bases not matched to a gene. This CDR3 spans 15 amino acids. Germline V gene data show CDR1 as LNHNV and CDR2 as YYDKDF (reference sequence). The CDR3 here is CATSWGSGRYDEQFF. The CDR3 bases are TGTGCCACCAGCTGGGGTAGCGGGAGGTATGATGAGCAGTTCTTC.

The chain is built from TRBV6-5 and TRBJ1-1, with D hard to call. The germline V gene encodes CDR1 MNHEY and CDR2 SVGAGI. Trimming removed 0 bases at V and 2 bases at J, with 10 bases between. This CDR3 is built from 15 residues. CDR3: CASSYSWQSNTEAFF. The CDR3 coding sequence is TGTGCCAGCAGTTACTCCTGGCAGTCAAACACTGAAGCTTTCTTT.

The chain carries TRBV7-9 and TRBJ2-7; 9 nucleotides line up with TRBD2. The CDR3 length is 11 residues. The germline V gene encodes CDR1 SEHNR and CDR2 FQNEAQ (reference sequence). Trimming took 5 bases from V and 7 from J; bases not matched to a gene: 0. CDR3 sequence: CASSGLAEQYF. CDR3 DNA: TGTGCCAGCAGCGGACTAGCGGAGCAGTACTTC.

This clone was picked up a small number of times. The V gene is TRBV28, the J gene TRBJ2-6; D ambiguous. The CDR3 sequence is 14 residues long. Germline V CDR1 and CDR2: MDHEN, SYDVKM. The V and J ends lost 6 bases and 0 bases respectively, with 6 bases between them. This chain's CDR3 is CASRQSSGANVLTF. The CDR3 nucleotides are TGTGCCAGCAGGCAGAGCTCTGGGGCCAACGTCCTGACTTTC.

This sequence joins TRBV7-2 and TRBJ1-5; no firm D call. Germline CDR1 and CDR2: SGHTA and FQGNSA. Between the trimmed V and J ends, which lost 1 base and 11 bases, there was a span of 9 bases. The CDR3 has 12 amino acids. In DNA form, the CDR3 reads TGTGCCAGCAGCTTAGACGGAAGGGCCCAGCATTTT. Protein: CASSLDGRAQHF.

The table lists this clone with a few counts. V usage is TRBV7-9 and J usage is TRBJ1-3, with TRBD1 identical over 7 bases. The CDR3 covers 14 residues. Per the germline V gene, CDR1 is SEHNR and CDR2 is FQNEAQ (reference sequence). V gave up 2 bases and J gave up 3 bases; unmatched junction bases: 1. The CDR3: CASSLNRGGNTIYF. The DNA for the CDR3 is TGTGCCAGCAGCTTAAACAGGGGTGGAAACACCATATATTTT.

The chain employs TRBV7-9 and TRBJ1-5, with a possible D match to TRBD1 (5 bases). The germline V gene has CDR1 SEHNR and CDR2 FQNEAQ (reference sequence). Trimming cost V 5 bases and J 3 bases, with 8 bases left between them. The CDR3 contains 13 residues. Here the CDR3 DNA reads TGTGCCAGCAGCCGACAGAACAATCAGCCCCAGCATTTT. It yields the protein CASSRQNNQPQHF.

The chain couples TRBV5-1 to TRBJ1-4; TRBD1 matches at 10 bases. This CDR3 comprises 15 residues. Germline assignment: CDR1 SGHRS and CDR2 YFSETQ. The J segment lost 8 bases and the V segment lost 4 bases, leaving 8 bases of the junction unmatched. CDR3 in amino acids: CASSRQGQGTEKLFF. The CDR3 coding sequence is TGCGCCAGCAGCCGCCAGGGACAGGGGACCGAAAAACTGTTTTTT.

The gene calls are TRBV25-1 and TRBJ2-1; D is perhaps TRBD2 (6 bases). Germline CDR1 reads MGHDK; CDR2 reads SYGVNS. V shed 5 bases and J shed 6 bases, with 14 bases lying between them. The CDR3 is 14 residues long. The CDR3 sequence is CASSPRGRRNEQFF. The CDR3 DNA sequence: TGTGCCAGCAGTCCCCGGGGGAGGCGCAATGAGCAGTTCTTC.

The chain has TRBV29-1 and TRBJ1-1, with 7 bases identical to TRBD1. This CDR3 is 15 amino acids long. Trimming at V came to 6 bases and at J to 0 bases, leaving 10 bases not matched to a gene. CDR1 is SQVTM and CDR2 is ANQGSEA in the germline V gene. The CDR3 sequence is CSVSTTGTMNTEAFF. CDR3 coding DNA: TGCAGCGTCTCCACGACAGGGACCATGAACACTGAAGCTTTCTTT.

The chain couples TRBV20-1 to TRBJ1-2; D gene ambiguous. CDR1 and CDR2 (germline): DFQATT, SNEGSKA (reference sequence). The CDR3 length is 12 residues. V was clipped by 3 bases and J by 8 bases, with 13 bases between them. Here the CDR3 reads CSASLSAQGYTF. CDR3 coding DNA: TGCAGTGCTAGTCTTTCGGCGCAGGGCTACACCTTC.

V gene TRBV7-8 combines with J gene TRBJ2-3; D may be TRBD1 (5 bases). The CDR3 runs to 13 residues. Trimming pared 5 bases from V and 6 bases from J, leaving 12 bases between. From germline, CDR1 is SGHVS and CDR2 FQNEAQ. The CDR3 nucleotides read TGTGCCAGCAGCCCCTCCAGGGTTGATACGCAGTATTTT. It yields the protein CASSPSRVDTQYF.

The chain is built from TRBV30 and TRBJ2-7; the match to TRBD2 covers 9 bases. V shed 8 bases, J shed 4 bases, and the junction held 9 bases outside the gene matches. The CDR3 runs 13 residues. Germline lookup yields CDR1 GTSNPN and CDR2 SVGIG (reference sequence). DNA for the CDR3: TGTGCCCTGTGGCCCAGCGGGAGGTACGAGCAGTACTTC. This sequence encodes CALWPSGRYEQYF.

The rearrangement joins TRBV9 to TRBJ2-2; D gene ambiguous. This CDR3 is built from 12 residues. From germline, CDR1 is SGDLS and CDR2 YYNGEE. Trimming took off 1 base at V and 2 bases at J, with 0 bases between the two ends. The CDR3: CASSVNTGELFF. Here the CDR3 DNA reads TGTGCCAGCAGCGTAAACACCGGGGAGCTGTTTTTT. The whole variable domain, remainder taken from reference TRBV9 and TRBJ2-2, is DSGVTQTPKHLITATGQRVTLRCSPRSGDLSVYWYQQSLDQGLQFLIQYYNGEERAKGNILERFSAQQFPDLHSELNLSSLELGDSALYFCASSVNTGELFFGEGSRLTVL.

The genes are TRBV4-2 and TRBJ2-7, with D tentatively TRBD2 (5 bases). Trimming stripped 4 bases from V and 3 bases from J, with 10 bases between. In germline, CDR1 is LGHNA, CDR2 YNFKEQ. The CDR3 runs to 13 residues. The CDR3 loop reads CASSPRAGYEQYF. For the CDR3, the DNA is TGTGCCAGCAGCCCACGGGCGGGCTACGAGCAGTACTTC.

The chain combines TRBV3-1 (or the pseudogene TRBV3-2) with TRBJ1-1; D not resolved. Germline CDR1 LGHDT, CDR2 YNNKEL (reference sequence). Trimming cost V 6 bases and J 2 bases, with 13 bases left between them. This CDR3 is built from 14 residues. CDR3 DNA sequence: TGTGCCAGCAGGCGCTCCGAGCTAAACACTGAAGCTTTCTTT. Amino acid sequence: CASRRSELNTEAFF.

The chain couples TRBV28 to TRBJ1-5, with 8 bases lining up with TRBD1. The CDR3 extends over 17 amino acids. With V trimmed by 6 bases and J by 4 bases, 14 bases remained unmatched. Germline loops: CDR1 MDHEN, CDR2 SYDVKM. As DNA, the CDR3 is TGTGCCAGCAGAGGCAGGGGGCGCATTGGTAGTAATCAGCCCCAGCATTTT. The encoded protein is CASRGRGRIGSNQPQHF.

The chain links TRBV13 to TRBJ2-5; D gene unclear. This CDR3 contains 16 residues. CDR1 is PRHDT and CDR2 is FYEKMQ in the germline V gene (reference sequence). V was pared by 5 bases and J by 4 bases, with 20 bases between. CDR3 bases: TGTGCCAGCAGCGCCTGGAGTTCGGACGTAGGAGAGACCCAGTACTTC. Amino acid sequence: CASSAWSSDVGETQYF.

The chain carries TRBV28 and TRBJ1-1; no clear D. The germline V gene has CDR1 MDHEN and CDR2 SYDVKM. V was trimmed by 3 bases and J by 4 bases, leaving 9 bases between them. The CDR3 extends over 13 amino acids. The CDR3 sequence: CASSFAGRTEAFF. For the CDR3, the DNA is TGTGCCAGCAGTTTTGCAGGCCGCACTGAAGCTTTCTTT.

V usage is TRBV3-1 (or the pseudogene TRBV3-2) and J usage is TRBJ1-2; a weak D match, TRBD1 (5 bases). This CDR3 comprises 17 residues. The germline V gene has CDR1 LGHDT and CDR2 YNNKEL (reference sequence). V lost 4 bases and J lost 4, with 22 bases in between. CDR3 in DNA: TGTGCCAGCAGCCGCCGATTCTCCGGGGCTCCTCCCTATGGCTACACCTTC. Amino acid sequence: CASSRRFSGAPPYGYTF.